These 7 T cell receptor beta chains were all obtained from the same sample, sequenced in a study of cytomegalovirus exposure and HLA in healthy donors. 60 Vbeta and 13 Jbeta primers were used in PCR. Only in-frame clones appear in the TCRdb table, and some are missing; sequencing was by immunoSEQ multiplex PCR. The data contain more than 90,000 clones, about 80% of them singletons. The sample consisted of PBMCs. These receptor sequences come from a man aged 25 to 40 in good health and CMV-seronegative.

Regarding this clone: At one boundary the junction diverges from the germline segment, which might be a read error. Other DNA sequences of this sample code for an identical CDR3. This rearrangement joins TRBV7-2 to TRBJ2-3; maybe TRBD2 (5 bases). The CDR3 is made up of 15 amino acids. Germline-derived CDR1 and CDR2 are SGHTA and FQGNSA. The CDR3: CASSLERPSTDTQYF. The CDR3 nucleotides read TGTGCCAGCAGCTTAGAGCGGCCTAGCACGGATACGCAGTATTTT.

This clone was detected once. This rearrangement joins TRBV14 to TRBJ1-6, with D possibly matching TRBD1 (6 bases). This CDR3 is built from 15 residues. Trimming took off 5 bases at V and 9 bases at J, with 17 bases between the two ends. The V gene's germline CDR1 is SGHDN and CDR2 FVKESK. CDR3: CASSEGQFFGSPLHF. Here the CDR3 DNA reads TGTGCCAGCAGCGAAGGACAGTTTTTTGGTTCACCCCTCCACTTT. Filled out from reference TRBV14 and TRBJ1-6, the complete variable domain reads EAGVTQFPSHSVIEKGQTVTLRCDPISGHDNLYWYRRVMGKEIKFLLHFVKESKQDESGMPNNRFLAERTGGTYSTLKVQPAELEDSGVYFCASSEGQFFGSPLHFGNGTRLTVT.

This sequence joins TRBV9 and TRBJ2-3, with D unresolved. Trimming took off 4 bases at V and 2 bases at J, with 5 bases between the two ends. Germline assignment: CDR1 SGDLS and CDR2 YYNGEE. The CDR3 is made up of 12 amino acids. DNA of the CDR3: TGTGCCAGCAGCTACTCCACAGATACGCAGTATTTT. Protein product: CASSYSTDTQYF.

The CDR3 DNA reads TGTGCCACGGCAGGGCTGGAAGGCTACACCTTC. It is translated as CATAGLEGYTF. The V gene is TRBV19, the J gene TRBJ1-2; tentatively, D is TRBD1 (5 bases). Germline lookup yields CDR1 LNHDA and CDR2 SQIVND (reference sequence). The CDR3 spans 11 residues. Trimming cost V 10 bases and J 8 bases, with 14 bases left between them.

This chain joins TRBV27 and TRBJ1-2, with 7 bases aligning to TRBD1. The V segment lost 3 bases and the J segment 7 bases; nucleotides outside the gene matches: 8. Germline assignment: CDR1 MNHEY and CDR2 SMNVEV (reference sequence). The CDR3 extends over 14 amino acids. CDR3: CASSFRGLNSGYTF. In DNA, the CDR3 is TGTGCCAGCAGTTTTAGGGGGCTGAATAGTGGCTACACCTTC.

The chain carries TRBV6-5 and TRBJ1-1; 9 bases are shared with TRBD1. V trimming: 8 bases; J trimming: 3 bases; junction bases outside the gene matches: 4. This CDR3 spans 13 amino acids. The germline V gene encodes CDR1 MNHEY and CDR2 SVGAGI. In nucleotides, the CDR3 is TGTGCCAGCGGGGGACAGGGTCACACTGAAGCTTTCTTT. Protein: CASGGQGHTEAFF.

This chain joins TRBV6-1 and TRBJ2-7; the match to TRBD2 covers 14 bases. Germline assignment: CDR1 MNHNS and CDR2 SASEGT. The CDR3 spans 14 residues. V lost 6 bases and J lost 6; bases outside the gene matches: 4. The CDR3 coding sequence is TGTGCCAGCAGGGGGACTAGCGGGAGTATCGAGCAGTACGTC. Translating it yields CASRGTSGSIEQYV.